This entry is about one T cell receptor (beta chain). The entry originates in a study of blood T cell repertoires in COVID-19. Across the whole study: From the United States, Italy and Spain came samples of acute and convalescent COVID-19.

Study processing details: Amplification with reference gene primers provided the estimates of nucleated cell counts. Clones were sequenced by immunoSEQ multiplex PCR, and TCRdb holds only the in-frame ones, with some missing. V, J and clone size are taken as reported in that table, and D and trimming were inferred from the DNA itself. The sample carries under 200,000 clones, approximately 90% recorded once. The V gene's germline CDR1 is SGHRS and CDR2 YFSETQ. V trimming: 5 bases; J trimming: 9 bases; junction bases outside the gene matches: 8. This CDR3 is built from 14 residues. The sequence came from a woman at least 80 years old in a cohort sampled during active or convalescent COVID-19. The material sequenced was peripheral blood. The chain is built from TRBV5-1 and TRBJ1-6; 7 nucleotides line up with TRBD1. The CDR3 DNA reads TGCGCCAGCAGTGAGAGGGACAGATCTTCACCCCTCCACTTT. Translation: CASSERDRSSPLHF.